This TCR beta chain appears in the sequencing data of a study of blood T cell repertoires in COVID-19. Trimming took off 1 base at V and 5 bases at J, with 18 bases between the two ends. There are 16 residues in the CDR3. Germline V gives CDR1 LGHNA, CDR2 YSLEER. Authors' analysis steps: Using reference gene primer amplification, nucleated cell counts were estimated. The table came from immunoSEQ multiplex PCR; TCRdb's copy has only in-frame clones and leaves some out. The DNA gave D and trimming, while V, J and clone size come from that table. The data show about 280,000 clones, with approximately 88% seen just once and 6% to 7% held by the top ten.

The receptor was derived from a woman aged 40 to 50 who had recovered from COVID-19. The sequencing sample was made of PBMCs or T cells enriched from blood (not recorded which). The V gene is TRBV4-3, the J gene TRBJ2-7, with D possibly matching TRBD1 (5 bases). CDR3 coding DNA: TGCGCCAGCAGCCAAGTGGGCCAGGGTGAGTTCGACGAGCAGTACTTC. It translates to CASSQVGQGEFDEQYF.